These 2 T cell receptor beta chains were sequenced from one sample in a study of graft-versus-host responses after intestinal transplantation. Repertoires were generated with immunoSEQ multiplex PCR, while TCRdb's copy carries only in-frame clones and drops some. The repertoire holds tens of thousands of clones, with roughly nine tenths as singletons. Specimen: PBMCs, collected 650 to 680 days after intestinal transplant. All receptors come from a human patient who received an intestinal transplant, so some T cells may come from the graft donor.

Here the CDR3 reads CASSRRGTEGTDTQYF. CDR3 nucleotides: TGTGCCAGCAGCCGCCGCGGGACAGAAGGGACAGATACGCAGTATTTT. The chain employs TRBV9 and TRBJ2-3; possibly TRBD1 for D (7 bases). CDR3 length: 16 amino acids. The V end was cut by 4 bases, the J end by 3 bases, with 18 bases between. Germline V lookup: CDR1 SGDLS, CDR2 YYNGEE.

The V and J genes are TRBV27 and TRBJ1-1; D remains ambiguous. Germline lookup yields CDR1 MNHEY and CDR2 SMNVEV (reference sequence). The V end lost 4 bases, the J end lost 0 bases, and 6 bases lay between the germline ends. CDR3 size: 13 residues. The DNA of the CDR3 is TGTGCCAGCAGTTCCGCCCTGAACACTGAAGCTTTCTTT. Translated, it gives CASSSALNTEAFF.